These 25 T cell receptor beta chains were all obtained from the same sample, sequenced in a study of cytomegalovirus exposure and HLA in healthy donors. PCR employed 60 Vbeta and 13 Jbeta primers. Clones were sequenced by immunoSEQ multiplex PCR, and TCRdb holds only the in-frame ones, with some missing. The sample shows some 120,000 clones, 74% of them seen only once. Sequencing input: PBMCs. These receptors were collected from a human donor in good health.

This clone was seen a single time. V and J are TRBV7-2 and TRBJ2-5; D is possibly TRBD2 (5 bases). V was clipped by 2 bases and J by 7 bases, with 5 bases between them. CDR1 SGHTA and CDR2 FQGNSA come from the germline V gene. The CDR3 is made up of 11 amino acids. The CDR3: CASSLRGTQYF. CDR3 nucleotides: TGTGCCAGCAGCTTACGGGGGACCCAGTACTTC.

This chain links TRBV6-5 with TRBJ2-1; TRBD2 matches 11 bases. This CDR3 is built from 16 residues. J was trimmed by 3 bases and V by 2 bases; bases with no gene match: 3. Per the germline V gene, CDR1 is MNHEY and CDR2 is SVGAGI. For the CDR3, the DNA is TGTGCCAGCAGTTACAGTGGGACTAGCGGCTACAATGAGCAGTTCTTC. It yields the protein CASSYSGTSGYNEQFF.

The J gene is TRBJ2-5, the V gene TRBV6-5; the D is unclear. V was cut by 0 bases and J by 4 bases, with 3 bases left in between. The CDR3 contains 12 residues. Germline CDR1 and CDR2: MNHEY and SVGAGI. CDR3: CASSYSRETQYF. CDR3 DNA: TGTGCCAGCAGTTACTCCAGAGAGACCCAGTACTTC.

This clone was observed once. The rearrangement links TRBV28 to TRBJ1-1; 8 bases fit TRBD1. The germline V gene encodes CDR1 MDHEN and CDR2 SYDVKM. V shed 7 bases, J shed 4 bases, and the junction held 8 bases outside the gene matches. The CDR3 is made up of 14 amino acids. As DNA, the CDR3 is TGTGCCAGCAAGCCAGGGGGCCTAGGCACTGAAGCTTTCTTT. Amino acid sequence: CASKPGGLGTEAFF.

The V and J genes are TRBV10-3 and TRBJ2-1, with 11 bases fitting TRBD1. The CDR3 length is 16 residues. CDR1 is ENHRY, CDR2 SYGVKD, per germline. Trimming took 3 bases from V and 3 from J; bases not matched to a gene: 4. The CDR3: CAISDTGTGGYNEQFF. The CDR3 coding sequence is TGTGCCATCAGTGATACCGGGACAGGGGGCTACAATGAGCAGTTCTTC.

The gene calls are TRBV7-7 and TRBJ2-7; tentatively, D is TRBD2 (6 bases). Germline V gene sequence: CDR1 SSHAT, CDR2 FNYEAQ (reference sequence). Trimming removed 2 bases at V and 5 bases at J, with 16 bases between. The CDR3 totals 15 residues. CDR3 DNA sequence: TGTGCCAGCAGCTTATCCCCCGGGAGTCAGGACGAGCAGTACTTC. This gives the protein CASSLSPGSQDEQYF.

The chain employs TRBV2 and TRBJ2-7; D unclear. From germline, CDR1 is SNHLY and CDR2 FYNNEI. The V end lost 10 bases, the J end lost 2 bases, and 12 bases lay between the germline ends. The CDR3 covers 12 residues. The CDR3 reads CATGNSPYEQYF. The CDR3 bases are TGTGCCACCGGTAACTCCCCCTACGAGCAGTACTTC.

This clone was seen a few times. The CDR3 coding sequence is TGTGCCAGTAGTCATCGGACAGTCTCTGGAAACACCATATATTTT. Residues: CASSHRTVSGNTIYF. The V gene is TRBV19, the J gene TRBJ1-3; maybe TRBD1 (6 bases). V dropped 5 bases and J dropped 0 bases, with 11 bases sitting between them. The germline V gene encodes CDR1 LNHDA and CDR2 SQIVND (reference sequence). This CDR3 spans 15 amino acids.

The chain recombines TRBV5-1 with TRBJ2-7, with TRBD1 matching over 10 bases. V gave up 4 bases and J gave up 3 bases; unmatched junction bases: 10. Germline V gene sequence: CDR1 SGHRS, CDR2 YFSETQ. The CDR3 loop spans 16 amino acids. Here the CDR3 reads CASSHDRGRVLYEQYF. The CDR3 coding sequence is TGCGCCAGCAGCCACGACAGGGGGCGGGTTCTCTACGAGCAGTACTTC.

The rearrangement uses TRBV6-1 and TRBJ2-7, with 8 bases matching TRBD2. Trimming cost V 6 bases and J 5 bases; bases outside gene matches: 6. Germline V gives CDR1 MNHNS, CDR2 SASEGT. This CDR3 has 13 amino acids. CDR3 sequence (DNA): TGTGCCAGCAGGGCGGGGGGCCGCCACGAGCAGTACTTC. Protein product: CASRAGGRHEQYF.

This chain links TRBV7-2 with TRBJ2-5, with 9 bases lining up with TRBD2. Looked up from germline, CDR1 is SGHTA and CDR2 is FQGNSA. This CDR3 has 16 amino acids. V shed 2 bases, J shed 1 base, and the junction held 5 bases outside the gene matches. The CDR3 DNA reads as TGTGCCAGCAGCTTATACCTAGCGGGGACCCAAGAGACCCAGTACTTC. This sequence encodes CASSLYLAGTQETQYF.

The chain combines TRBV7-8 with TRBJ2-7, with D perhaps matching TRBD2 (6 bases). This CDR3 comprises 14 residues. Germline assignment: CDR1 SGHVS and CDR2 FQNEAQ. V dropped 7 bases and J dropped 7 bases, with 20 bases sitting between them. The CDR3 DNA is TGTGCCAGCACCGTGGACGATAGCGGCGGGGAGCAGTACTTC. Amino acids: CASTVDDSGGEQYF.

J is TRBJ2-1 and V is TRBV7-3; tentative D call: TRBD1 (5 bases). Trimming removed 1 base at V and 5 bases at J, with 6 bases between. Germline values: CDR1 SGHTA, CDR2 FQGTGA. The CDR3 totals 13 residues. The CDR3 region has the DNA TGTGCCAGCAGCTTAAGCAGGGACAATGAGCAGTTCTTC. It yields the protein CASSLSRDNEQFF.

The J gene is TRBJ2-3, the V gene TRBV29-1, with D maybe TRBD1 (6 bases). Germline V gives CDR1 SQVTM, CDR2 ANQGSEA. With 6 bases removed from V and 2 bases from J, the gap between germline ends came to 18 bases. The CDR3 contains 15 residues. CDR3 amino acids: CSVAPTGTYTDTQYF. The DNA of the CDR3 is TGCAGCGTAGCCCCGACAGGTACCTACACAGATACGCAGTATTTT.

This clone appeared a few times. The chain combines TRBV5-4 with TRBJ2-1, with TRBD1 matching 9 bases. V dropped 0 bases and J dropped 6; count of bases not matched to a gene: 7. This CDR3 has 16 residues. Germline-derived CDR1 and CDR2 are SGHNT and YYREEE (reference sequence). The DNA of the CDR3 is TGTGCCAGCAGCTTGGGGGGGGGACAGGGAGGCAATGAGCAGTTCTTC. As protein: CASSLGGGQGGNEQFF. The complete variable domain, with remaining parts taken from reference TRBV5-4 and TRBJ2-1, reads ETGVTQSPTHLIKTRGQQVTLRCSSQSGHNTVSWYQQALGQGPQFIFQYYREEENGRGNFPPRFSGLQFPNYSSELNVNALELDDSALYLCASSLGGGQGGNEQFFGPGTRLTVL.

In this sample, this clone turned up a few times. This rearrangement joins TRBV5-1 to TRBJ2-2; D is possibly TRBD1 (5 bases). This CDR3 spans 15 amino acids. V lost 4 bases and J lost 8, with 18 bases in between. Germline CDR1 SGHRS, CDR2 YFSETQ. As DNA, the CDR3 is TGCGCCAGCAGCCCGGCCGCTGGGGCGAATGGGGAGCTGTTTTTT. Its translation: CASSPAAGANGELFF.

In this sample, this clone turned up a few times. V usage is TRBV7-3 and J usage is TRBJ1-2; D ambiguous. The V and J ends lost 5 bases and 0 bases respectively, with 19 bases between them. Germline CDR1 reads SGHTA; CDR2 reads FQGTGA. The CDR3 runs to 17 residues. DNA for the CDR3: TGTGCCAGCAGCCTTGCGAACCGGGGTACATCTAACTATGGCTACACCTTC. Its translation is CASSLANRGTSNYGYTF.

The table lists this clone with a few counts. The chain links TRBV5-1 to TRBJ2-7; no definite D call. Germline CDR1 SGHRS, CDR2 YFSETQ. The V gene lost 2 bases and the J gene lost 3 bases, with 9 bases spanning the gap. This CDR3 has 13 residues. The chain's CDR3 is CASSFSPGYEQYF. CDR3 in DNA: TGCGCCAGCAGCTTCAGTCCGGGCTACGAGCAGTACTTC. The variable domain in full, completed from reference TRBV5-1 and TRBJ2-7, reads KAGVTQTPRYLIKTRGQQVTLSCSPISGHRSVSWYQQTPGQGLQFLFEYFSETQRNKGNFPGRFSGRQFSNSRSEMNVSTLELGDSALYLCASSFSPGYEQYFGPGTRLTVT.

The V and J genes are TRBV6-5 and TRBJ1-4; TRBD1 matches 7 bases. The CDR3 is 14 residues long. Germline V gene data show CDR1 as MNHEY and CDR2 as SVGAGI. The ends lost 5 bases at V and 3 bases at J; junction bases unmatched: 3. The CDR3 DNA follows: TGTGCCAGCAGTATGACAGGGTCTAATGAAAAACTGTTTTTT. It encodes CASSMTGSNEKLFF.

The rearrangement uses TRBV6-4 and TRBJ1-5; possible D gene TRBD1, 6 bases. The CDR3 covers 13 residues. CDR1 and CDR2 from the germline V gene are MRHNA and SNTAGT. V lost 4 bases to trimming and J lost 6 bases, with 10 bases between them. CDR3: CASSAGEGQPQHF. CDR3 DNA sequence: TGTGCCAGCAGTGCAGGGGAAGGTCAGCCCCAGCATTTT.

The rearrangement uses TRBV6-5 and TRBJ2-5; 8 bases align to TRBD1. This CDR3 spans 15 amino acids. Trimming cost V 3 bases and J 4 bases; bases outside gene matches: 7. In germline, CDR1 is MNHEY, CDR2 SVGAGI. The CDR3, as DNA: TGTGCCAGCAGTTATGGGACAGGTGGTCGAGAGACCCAGTACTTC. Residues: CASSYGTGGRETQYF.

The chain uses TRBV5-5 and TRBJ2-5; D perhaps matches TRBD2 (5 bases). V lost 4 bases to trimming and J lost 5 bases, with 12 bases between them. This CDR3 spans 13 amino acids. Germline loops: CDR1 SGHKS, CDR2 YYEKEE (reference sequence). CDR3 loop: CASSLSVVETQYF. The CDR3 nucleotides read TGTGCCAGCAGCCTTAGCGTGGTGGAGACCCAGTACTTC.

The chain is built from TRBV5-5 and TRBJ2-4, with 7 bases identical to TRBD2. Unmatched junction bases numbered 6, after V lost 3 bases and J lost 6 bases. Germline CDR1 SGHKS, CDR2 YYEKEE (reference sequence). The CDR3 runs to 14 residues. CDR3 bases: TGTGCCAGCAGCTCCGAGCGGGGATTAAACATTCAGTACTTC. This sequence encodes CASSSERGLNIQYF.

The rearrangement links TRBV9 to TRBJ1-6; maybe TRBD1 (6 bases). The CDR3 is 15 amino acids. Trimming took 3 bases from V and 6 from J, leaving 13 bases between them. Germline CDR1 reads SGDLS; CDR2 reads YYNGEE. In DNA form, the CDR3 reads TGTGCCAGCAGCGCCGGACAGAATGGTAATTCACCCCTCCACTTT. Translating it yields CASSAGQNGNSPLHF.

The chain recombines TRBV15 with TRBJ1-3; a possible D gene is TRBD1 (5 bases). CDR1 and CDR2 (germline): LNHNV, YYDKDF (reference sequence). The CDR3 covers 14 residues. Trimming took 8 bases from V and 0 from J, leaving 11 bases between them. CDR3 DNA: TGTGCCACCGGGAGGGGTCTCTCTGGAAACACCATATATTTT. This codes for CATGRGLSGNTIYF. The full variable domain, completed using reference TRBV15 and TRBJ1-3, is DAMVIQNPRYQVTQFGKPVTLSCSQTLNHNVMYWYQQKSSQAPKLLFHYYDKDFNNEADTPDNFQSRRPNTSFCFLDIRSPGLGDTAMYLCATGRGLSGNTIYFGEGSWLTVV.